The source of this T cell receptor (beta chain) is a study of T cell clones after liver transplantation. Across the whole study: Post-transplant blood was tracked for graft-donor-reactive T cell clones identified in a pre-transplant mixed lymphocyte reaction. Study-level results: A significant post-transplant drop in circulating graft-donor-reactive CD4 TCRbeta sequences occurred in most of the 8 subjects. Graft donor-reactive T cells may have migrated into the graft rather than being deleted.

TCRdb keeps only in-frame clones here, not all; method: immunoSEQ multiplex PCR. This table holds under 130,000 clones, 84% found once. CDR3 length: 13 amino acids. The V segment lost 6 bases and the J segment 4 bases; nucleotides outside the gene matches: 4. CDR1 and CDR2 (germline): SGHVS, FNYEAQ. On this clone: As yet, its antigen is unknown.

CD3+CD4+ and CD3+CD8+ cells were FACS-sorted from thawed unstimulated PBMCs. Sequencing used CD4+ T cells from blood, obtained approximately 50 months after liver transplant. The clonotype comes from a human patient who received a liver transplant. Some T cells may have originated in the graft donor. The chain is built from TRBV7-6 and TRBJ2-5; TRBD1 matches 8 bases. The CDR3 DNA follows: TGTGCCAGCAGAGGACAGGGTGGAGAGACCCAGTACTTC. This encodes CASRGQGGETQYF.